This T cell receptor beta chain appears in the sequencing data of a study of radiotherapy plus CTLA-4 blockade in lung cancer. Turning to the study itself: Objective responses occurred in about 18% of patients; around 28% had disease control. Study results and caveats: Blood TCR clones of tumor origin expanded after radiotherapy plus ipilimumab.

This clone was counted a few times. No antigen is known for it. The CDR3 is 13 amino acids. CDR1 and CDR2 (germline): SGHVS, FNYEAQ. The ends were cut back, 5 bases at V and 8 bases at J, with 15 bases in the middle. The protocol was immunoSEQ multiplex PCR, while the TCRdb copy is restricted to in-frame clones and leaves out a portion. Of 23,000 or so clones in the sample, about 76% were seen once. Sequenced here: peripheral blood, sampled from a patient treated with radiotherapy plus ipilimumab. The sequence came from a human donor with non-small cell lung cancer whose response to radiotherapy plus ipilimumab could not be evaluated. The V gene is TRBV7-6, the J gene TRBJ1-2; weak D call: TRBD1 (5 bases). The CDR3 bases are TGTGCCAGCAGCCTCAGGGCCCTTCGAGGCTACACCTTC. The encoded protein is CASSLRALRGYTF.